A single sample is the source of the 31 T cell receptor beta chains below, sequenced in a study of blood T cell repertoires in COVID-19. Data came from immunoSEQ multiplex PCR; TCRdb stores just in-frame clones and leaves some out. The sample lists about 49,000 clones; roughly 79% were seen once. Input material: peripheral blood. These receptor sequences come from a woman of 80 years or more with COVID-19, enrolled during active disease.

The chain uses TRBV6-1 and TRBJ2-7, with D maybe TRBD2 (6 bases). Germline CDR1 reads MNHNS; CDR2 reads SASEGT. Trimming pared 4 bases from V and 3 bases from J, leaving 10 bases between. The CDR3 runs to 13 residues. In nucleotides, the CDR3 is TGTGCCAGCAGTGCAGCGGGCTTCTACGAGCAGTACTTC. This encodes CASSAAGFYEQYF.

The V gene is TRBV10-3, the J gene TRBJ1-6; the D gene is possibly TRBD1 (5 bases). Per the germline V gene, CDR1 is ENHRY and CDR2 is SYGVKD. V was cut by 9 bases and J by 5 bases, with 11 bases left in between. The CDR3 totals 13 residues. CDR3 sequence (DNA): TGTGCCATAAGGGGCGAAAATAATTCACCCCTCCACTTT. It specifies CAIRGENNSPLHF.

J is TRBJ2-3 and V is TRBV20-1, with TRBD2 as a possible D gene (5 bases). The V gene's germline CDR1 is DFQATT and CDR2 SNEGSKA (reference sequence). Trimming took 3 bases from V and 6 from J, leaving 13 bases between them. The CDR3 has 13 amino acids. The CDR3 bases are TGCAGTGCTAGTCCGGGGATTAGGGATACGCAGTATTTT. Protein: CSASPGIRDTQYF.

This clone came up a few times. V and J are TRBV19 and TRBJ2-3, with TRBD2 matching 7 bases. V lost 8 bases, J lost 1 base, and 3 bases stayed unmatched. Germline-derived CDR1 and CDR2 are LNHDA and SQIVND (reference sequence). The CDR3 sequence is 13 residues long. The CDR3 reads CASLRGGTDTQYF. CDR3 DNA: TGTGCCAGTCTCCGGGGGGGCACAGATACGCAGTATTTT. Variable domain in full (rest from reference TRBV19 and TRBJ2-3): DGGITQSPKYLFRKEGQNVTLSCEQNLNHDAMYWYRQDPGQGLRLIYYSQIVNDFQKGDIAEGYSVSREKKESFPLTVTSAQKNPTAFYLCASLRGGTDTQYFGPGTRLTVL.

This rearrangement joins TRBV10-3 to TRBJ2-7; D might be TRBD2 (6 bases). The germline V gene encodes CDR1 ENHRY and CDR2 SYGVKD. The CDR3 contains 17 residues. V was cut by 6 bases and J by 7 bases, with 28 bases left in between. The CDR3 coding sequence is TGTGCCATCAGGCCCACGGGACTGAAGGGGTTGGCGGGGGAGCAGTACTTC. Its protein is CAIRPTGLKGLAGEQYF.

The rearrangement joins TRBV27 to TRBJ1-1; TRBD1 matches 8 bases. Germline trimming cut 6 bases from V and 3 bases from J; bases unmatched to any gene: 9. The CDR3 is 15 amino acids. The germline V gene encodes CDR1 MNHEY and CDR2 SMNVEV (reference sequence). The CDR3 loop is CASRRTGRRDTEAFF. The CDR3 DNA reads TGTGCCAGCAGGAGGACAGGGCGAAGGGACACTGAAGCTTTCTTT.

The chain uses TRBV3-1 (or the pseudogene TRBV3-2) and TRBJ2-1, with D tentatively TRBD1 (7 bases). CDR1 LGHDT and CDR2 YNNKEL come from the germline V gene (reference sequence). This CDR3 spans 17 amino acids. The V and J ends lost 1 base and 3 bases respectively, with 16 bases between them. CDR3 nucleotides: TGTGCCAGCAGCCAAGGCAGGGGGGAGATTTACTACAATGAGCAGTTCTTC. This gives the protein CASSQGRGEIYYNEQFF.

This sequence joins TRBV6-7 and TRBJ1-6, with 8 nucleotides matching TRBD1. TRBV6-7 is recorded as an ORF, its role being uncertain. The trim removed 5 bases at V and 5 bases at J, leaving 2 bases unmatched. The CDR3 sequence is 14 residues long. The CDR3 sequence is CASSNRGDNSPLHF. CDR3 nucleotide sequence: TGTGCCAGCAGTAACAGGGGGGATAATTCACCCCTCCACTTT.

This rearrangement joins TRBV6-5 to TRBJ1-5; D is ambiguous. CDR3 length: 13 residues. Trimming cost V 6 bases and J 3 bases, with 9 bases left between them. Germline CDR1 is MNHEY and CDR2 is SVGAGI. CDR3 in amino acids: CASRRAINQPQHF. CDR3 sequence (DNA): TGTGCCAGCAGGCGGGCCATCAATCAGCCCCAGCATTTT.

Only one count was recorded for this clone. The gene calls are TRBV18 and TRBJ2-1; D might be TRBD2 (6 bases). Germline V gene data show CDR1 as KGHSH and CDR2 as LQKENI. Trimming cost V 3 bases and J 0 bases, with 15 bases left between them. This CDR3 is 17 amino acids long. CDR3 sequence reads: CASSPTRGTSSYNEQFF. As DNA, the CDR3 is TGTGCCAGCTCACCGACTAGGGGAACGAGCTCCTACAATGAGCAGTTCTTC.

V usage is TRBV6-5 and J usage is TRBJ1-5; D gene ambiguous. The CDR3 consists of 15 residues. The V and J ends lost 7 bases and 1 base respectively, with 14 bases between them. Germline V gene data show CDR1 as MNHEY and CDR2 as SVGAGI. This CDR3 reads CASIPGGESNQPQHF. DNA for the CDR3: TGTGCCAGCATCCCAGGCGGGGAGAGCAATCAGCCCCAGCATTTT.

This clone was seen more than once but under ten times. V and J are TRBV19 and TRBJ1-1; D ambiguous. The CDR3 totals 14 residues. Germline V gene sequence: CDR1 LNHDA, CDR2 SQIVND (reference sequence). V lost 7 bases to trimming and J lost 4 bases, with 16 bases between them. CDR3 coding DNA: TGTGCCAGTACCCCACCCCCAGCGGGCACTGAAGCTTTCTTT. Translated: CASTPPPAGTEAFF.

The chain carries TRBV7-9 and TRBJ2-1; no reliable D call. This CDR3 region has 12 residues. Trimming removed 6 bases from V and 4 bases from J, with 7 bases in between. Germline CDR1 reads SEHNR; CDR2 reads FQNEAQ (reference sequence). CDR3 in DNA: TGTGCCAGCAGTGGGCCTTACAATGAGCAGTTCTTC. Translated: CASSGPYNEQFF.

The J gene is TRBJ2-5, the V gene TRBV5-1; tentative D call: TRBD1 (5 bases). The CDR3 runs 14 residues. Between the trimmed V and J ends, which lost 3 bases and 3 bases, there was a span of 12 bases. Germline CDR1 reads SGHRS; CDR2 reads YFSETQ. The CDR3 DNA reads TGCGCCAGCAGCTCTACAGGACCTAAAGAGACCCAGTACTTC. Protein: CASSSTGPKETQYF.

The rearrangement joins TRBV27 to TRBJ2-7; 7 positions match TRBD2. Looked up from germline, CDR1 is MNHEY and CDR2 is SMNVEV (reference sequence). CDR3 length equals 15 residues. With V trimmed by 1 base and J by 3 bases, 6 bases remained unmatched. CDR3 DNA sequence: TGTGCCAGCAGTTTATACGGGAGGAGGGTCTACGAGCAGTACTTC. Its protein is CASSLYGRRVYEQYF.

The chain joins TRBV7-9 to TRBJ2-1, with TRBD2 matching 10 bases. With V trimmed by 5 bases and J by 0 bases, 10 bases remained unmatched. The CDR3 has 18 amino acids. Germline V lookup: CDR1 SEHNR, CDR2 FQNEAQ (reference sequence). In DNA form, the CDR3 reads TGTGCCAGCAGCGGTCTCGGACTAGCGGTTAGCTCCTACAATGAGCAGTTCTTC. Its protein is CASSGLGLAVSSYNEQFF.

The CDR3 nucleotides are TGTGCCAGTAGTATAGTACGGGACAGAAGACTTAATCAGCCCCAGCATTTT. This codes for CASSIVRDRRLNQPQHF. The rearrangement joins TRBV19 to TRBJ1-5, with 7 bases matching TRBD1. J gave up 4 bases and V 1 base, and 10 bases lay outside the gene matches. This CDR3 is 17 amino acids long. The V gene's germline CDR1 is LNHDA and CDR2 SQIVND (reference sequence).

This chain links TRBV9 with TRBJ2-1; maybe TRBD2 (6 bases). V was trimmed by 2 bases and J by 1 base, leaving 13 bases between them. The CDR3 has 16 residues. Germline values: CDR1 SGDLS, CDR2 YYNGEE. In nucleotides, the CDR3 is TGTGCCAGCAGCGTCCAGGGACTCAATTCCTACAATGAGCAGTTCTTC. Translation: CASSVQGLNSYNEQFF.

The genes are TRBV28 and TRBJ2-7; no firm D call. Germline loops: CDR1 MDHEN, CDR2 SYDVKM. The ends were cut back, 6 bases at V and 4 bases at J, with 13 bases in the middle. There are 13 residues in the CDR3. The CDR3 DNA follows: TGTGCCAGCAGCTCCCACCCCGGGTACGAGCAGTACTTC. Its translation: CASSSHPGYEQYF.

The chain recombines TRBV28 with TRBJ1-5, with no clear D. Germline-derived CDR1 and CDR2 are MDHEN and SYDVKM. V gave up 1 base and J gave up 4 bases, with 8 bases separating them. The CDR3 totals 14 residues. This CDR3 reads CASSLSLLNQPQHF. DNA of the CDR3: TGTGCCAGCAGTTTATCTCTTTTGAATCAGCCCCAGCATTTT.

The chain combines TRBV5-1 with TRBJ2-3, with 7 bases identical to TRBD2. CDR1 is SGHRS, CDR2 YFSETQ, per germline. The CDR3 length is 15 residues. V shed 5 bases and J 5 bases; nucleotides not matched to a gene: 11. As DNA, the CDR3 is TGCGCCAGCAGTCGTGGACTAGTATCGGGAGATACGCAGTATTTT. This codes for CASSRGLVSGDTQYF.

This clone has a single count. The chain employs TRBV18 and TRBJ2-1, with 11 bases that match TRBD2. The CDR3 runs 16 residues. V dropped 5 bases and J dropped 5; count of bases not matched to a gene: 8. Germline V gives CDR1 KGHSH, CDR2 LQKENI. The CDR3 DNA reads as TGTGCCAGCTCAGTAACCTGGGGACTAGCGGACAATGAGCAGTTCTTC. Its translation: CASSVTWGLADNEQFF.

The chain has TRBV29-1 and TRBJ2-7, with 9 bases fitting TRBD1. The V gene's germline CDR1 is SQVTM and CDR2 ANQGSEA. CDR3 length: 11 amino acids. The V gene end was trimmed by 6 bases and the J gene end by 6 bases; junction bases not matched to a gene: 3. CDR3 loop: CSVGTGSEQYF. CDR3 in DNA: TGCAGCGTGGGGACAGGGAGCGAGCAGTACTTC.

The rearrangement uses TRBV12-3 or TRBV12-4 and TRBJ1-2; no firm D call. This CDR3 has 12 amino acids. The V gene lost 1 base and the J gene lost 6 bases, with 6 bases spanning the gap. CDR3 sequence reads: CASSLDLDGYTF. CDR3 DNA sequence: TGTGCCAGCAGTTTAGACCTAGATGGCTACACCTTC.

The chain is built from TRBV24-1 and TRBJ2-7; 11 bases are shared with TRBD2. CDR1 KGHDR and CDR2 SFDVKD come from the germline V gene. The ends lost 5 bases at V and 7 bases at J; junction bases unmatched: 9. The CDR3 has 15 amino acids. This chain's CDR3 is CATSVASGRPKEQYF. CDR3 DNA: TGTGCCACCAGTGTGGCTAGCGGGAGGCCTAAGGAGCAGTACTTC.

The chain employs TRBV5-1 and TRBJ1-2, with 10 bases identical to TRBD1. This CDR3 has 18 residues. The ends lost 1 base at V and 4 bases at J; junction bases unmatched: 13. In germline, CDR1 is SGHRS, CDR2 YFSETQ. The DNA for the CDR3 is TGCGCCAGCAGCTTGTATTCCGGGACAGGGGCCTCCGGCTATGGCTACACCTTC. Encoded protein: CASSLYSGTGASGYGYTF.

V is TRBV18 and J is TRBJ2-5, with 10 bases aligning to TRBD2. The CDR3 extends over 16 amino acids. J was trimmed by 3 bases and V by 3 bases; bases with no gene match: 7. The V gene's germline CDR1 is KGHSH and CDR2 LQKENI. CDR3 DNA sequence: TGTGCCAGCTCACCTCGCGTCCTAGCGGGGGAAGAGACCCAGTACTTC. The encoded protein is CASSPRVLAGEETQYF.

This clone came up a few times. This same CDR3 is encoded by further DNA sequences in the sample. This chain's CDR3 is CASSPPGGNEQFF. CDR3 in DNA: TGTGCCAGCTCACCGCCAGGGGGCAATGAGCAGTTCTTC. J is TRBJ2-1 and V is TRBV18; the match to TRBD1 covers 7 bases. From germline, CDR1 is KGHSH and CDR2 LQKENI. The CDR3 has 13 amino acids. V gave up 3 bases and J gave up 6 bases; unmatched junction bases: 2.

J is TRBJ2-1 and V is TRBV9; the D gene is possibly TRBD2 (6 bases). The germline CDR1 and CDR2 sequences are SGDLS and YYNGEE. The V and J ends lost 4 bases and 3 bases respectively, with 14 bases between them. CDR3 length: 15 amino acids. CDR3 sequence reads: CASSLLWEDYNEQFF. In DNA, the CDR3 is TGTGCCAGCAGCCTCCTATGGGAGGACTACAATGAGCAGTTCTTC.

V usage is TRBV2 and J usage is TRBJ2-7; TRBD2 matches at 10 bases. CDR3 length equals 14 residues. With 7 bases clipped from V and 4 bases from J, the junction kept 7 bases outside the gene matches. Germline assignment: CDR1 SNHLY and CDR2 FYNNEI. CDR3: CASMVASGSYEQYF. In DNA, the CDR3 is TGTGCCAGCATGGTGGCTAGCGGGAGTTACGAGCAGTACTTC.

The chain joins TRBV18 to TRBJ1-3; TRBD1 aligns across 7 bases. The CDR3 totals 17 residues. Germline CDR1 and CDR2: KGHSH and LQKENI. With V trimmed by 2 bases and J by 0 bases, 7 bases remained unmatched. CDR3 sequence: CASSPRQGHHSGNTIYF. CDR3 sequence (DNA): TGTGCCAGCTCACCAAGACAGGGCCACCACTCTGGAAACACCATATATTTT.